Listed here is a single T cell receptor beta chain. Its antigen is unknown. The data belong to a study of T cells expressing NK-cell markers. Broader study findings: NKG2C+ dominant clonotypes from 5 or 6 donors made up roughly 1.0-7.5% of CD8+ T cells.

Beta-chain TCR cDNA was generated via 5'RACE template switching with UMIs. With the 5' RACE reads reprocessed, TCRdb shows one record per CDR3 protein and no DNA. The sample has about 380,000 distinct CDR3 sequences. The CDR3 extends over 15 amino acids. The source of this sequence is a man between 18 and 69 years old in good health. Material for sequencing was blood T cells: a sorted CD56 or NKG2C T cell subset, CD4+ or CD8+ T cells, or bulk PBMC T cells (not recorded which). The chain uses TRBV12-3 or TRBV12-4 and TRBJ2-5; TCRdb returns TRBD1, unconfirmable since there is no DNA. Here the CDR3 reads CASRKGQGNQETQYF.